A single sample is the source of the 12 T cell receptor beta chains below, sequenced in a study of blood T cell repertoires in COVID-19. Using immunoSEQ multiplex PCR, the repertoire was profiled, and TCRdb retains in-frame clones only, with some absent. The table has fewer than 200,000 clones, around 82% seen once; the top ten hold 3.6%. Sequencing was carried out using PBMCs or T cells enriched from blood (not recorded which). The receptor set was obtained from a woman aged 45-59 years in a cohort exposed to, infected with or recovered from COVID-19 (not recorded which).

The rearrangement links TRBV28 to TRBJ1-3; D unclear. This CDR3 contains 17 residues. Trimming pared 3 bases from V and 0 bases from J, leaving 15 bases between. Per germline, CDR1 MDHEN and CDR2 SYDVKM. CDR3 amino acids: CASSFGGNPSSGNTIYF. CDR3 bases: TGTGCCAGCAGTTTTGGAGGAAACCCTAGCTCTGGAAACACCATATATTTT.

This clone was detected only once. The V gene is TRBV2, the J gene TRBJ2-6, with D maybe TRBD2 (6 bases). From germline, CDR1 is SNHLY and CDR2 FYNNEI. V was cut by 6 bases and J by 4 bases, with 10 bases left in between. This CDR3 has 14 residues. The DNA of the CDR3 is TGTGCCAGCAGCGGAGGGTCAGGGGCCAACGTCCTGACTTTC. Translation gives CASSGGSGANVLTF.

The chain carries TRBV27 and TRBJ1-2; TRBD1 matches 8 bases. Germline values: CDR1 MNHEY, CDR2 SMNVEV (reference sequence). J was trimmed by 2 bases and V by 4 bases; bases with no gene match: 6. This CDR3 is built from 15 residues. This CDR3 reads CASSSRGQGNYGYTF. The CDR3 DNA reads TGTGCCAGCAGTTCCCGAGGACAGGGCAACTATGGCTACACCTTC.

The CDR3 here is CASSPIGGINQPQHF. Written as DNA, the CDR3 is TGTGCCAGCAGCCCAATAGGGGGTATCAATCAGCCCCAGCATTTT. V and J are TRBV7-8 and TRBJ1-5, with D possibly TRBD1 on 6 matching bases. The V gene's germline CDR1 is SGHVS and CDR2 FQNEAQ. The germline V and J ends were trimmed by 5 bases and 3 bases, with 14 bases remaining between them. The CDR3 spans 15 residues.

The chain joins TRBV4-1 to TRBJ2-1, with 14 bases that match TRBD2. The CDR3 covers 19 residues. V trimming: 4 bases; J trimming: 0 bases; junction bases outside the gene matches: 8. Per germline, CDR1 MGHRA and CDR2 YSYEKL. CDR3 coding DNA: TGCGCCAGCAGCCGAAGCCTGGGACTAGCGGGGGACTCCTACAATGAGCAGTTCTTC. This sequence encodes CASSRSLGLAGDSYNEQFF.

The chain combines TRBV14 with TRBJ2-1, with 8 bases matching TRBD2. The V gene end was trimmed by 4 bases and the J gene end by 5 bases; junction bases not matched to a gene: 4. CDR1 and CDR2 (germline): SGHDN, FVKESK. This CDR3 is built from 14 residues. CDR3 DNA: TGTGCCAGCAGCCCGGCGGGGGGCCACAATGAGCAGTTCTTC. Translated: CASSPAGGHNEQFF.

CDR3 sequence (DNA): TGTGCCAGCAAGCAGCGGGGGGGAGCCGGGGAGCTGTTTTTT. Amino acid sequence: CASKQRGGAGELFF. The chain is built from TRBV27 and TRBJ2-2; TRBD2 matches at 10 bases. The CDR3 has 14 residues. The germline V gene has CDR1 MNHEY and CDR2 SMNVEV (reference sequence). Trimming removed 7 bases from V and 6 bases from J; junction bases left unmatched: 5.

The chain uses TRBV4-3 and TRBJ2-1, with 8 bases lining up with TRBD1. V was clipped by 2 bases and J by 2 bases; unmatched bases: 5. The V gene's germline CDR1 is LGHNA and CDR2 YSLEER. This CDR3 has 16 amino acids. Here the CDR3 reads CASSQREDRAYNEQFF. The CDR3 nucleotides are TGCGCCAGCAGCCAAAGGGAGGACAGGGCCTACAATGAGCAGTTCTTC.

The chain links TRBV28 to TRBJ1-3; D call uncertain. CDR3 size: 14 residues. V was trimmed by 2 bases and J by 0 bases, leaving 5 bases between them. CDR1 is MDHEN and CDR2 is SYDVKM in the germline V gene. CDR3 in DNA: TGTGCCAGCAGTTTAATCGTCTCTGGAAACACCATATATTTT. Translating it yields CASSLIVSGNTIYF. Looking up the rest from reference TRBV28 and TRBJ1-3 gives the full variable domain: DVKVTQSSRYLVKRTGEKVFLECVQDMDHENMFWYRQDPGLGLRLIYFSYDVKMKEKGDIPEGYSVSREKKERFSLILESASTNQTSMYLCASSLIVSGNTIYFGEGSWLTVV.

V usage is TRBV5-6 and J usage is TRBJ1-5; D might be TRBD1 (6 bases). CDR3 size: 15 residues. The germline V and J ends were trimmed by 3 bases and 1 base, with 11 bases remaining between them. CDR1 and CDR2 (germline): SGHDT, YYEEEE. Here the CDR3 DNA reads TGTGCCAGCAGCTGGGGAGGGGGAAGCAATCAGCCCCAGCATTTT. Its protein is CASSWGGGSNQPQHF.

This chain connects TRBV19 to TRBJ1-1; TRBD1 is a possible D gene (6 bases). CDR3 length: 13 residues. The germline V gene encodes CDR1 LNHDA and CDR2 SQIVND (reference sequence). Trimming stripped 6 bases from V and 2 bases from J, with 10 bases between. The CDR3 loop reads CASSWDKNTEAFF. CDR3 bases: TGTGCCAGTAGCTGGGACAAAAACACTGAAGCTTTCTTT.

The rearrangement links TRBV21-1 to TRBJ2-5; no DNA check was done on the table's D call, TRBD2. TRBV21-1 is marked as a pseudogene. CDR3 length: 15 amino acids. The CDR3 loop is CASSKPGTEGETQYF. The CDR3 nucleotides read TGTGCCAGCAGCAAACCCGGGACGGAGGGAGAGACCCAGTACTTC.